The 20 T cell receptor beta chains presented below share a single source sample, sequenced in a study of monozygotic twins with inflammatory bowel disease (dated by TCRdb to between 2019 and 2020). The library was produced with 5' RACE. The reads were generated on an Illumina HiSeq 2500. The reads went through TCRdb reprocessing, and each CDR3 protein sequence gets one entry with no DNA. The sample's records list about 160,000 distinct CDR3 sequences. The leading ten clones occupy 2% to 2.5% of the sample. The sample consisted of blood. The receptors come from a human donor with ulcerative colitis or Crohn's disease, or a healthy co-twin of an affected twin (not recorded which).

The chain uses TRBV19 and TRBJ1-4. The CDR3 consists of 14 residues. Germline V gene data show CDR1 as LNHDA and CDR2 as SQIVND (reference sequence). CDR3 loop: CASSPVTGYEKLFF.

V usage is TRBV20-1 and J usage is TRBJ1-1. Per germline, CDR1 DFQATT and CDR2 SNEGSKA (reference sequence). This CDR3 contains 15 residues. The CDR3: CSAREVRGGDTEAFF.

Here the CDR3 reads CSARDPREGNNEQFF. The chain is built from TRBV20-1 and TRBJ2-1; TCRdb names TRBD2, which stays unverified in the absence of DNA. This CDR3 has 15 residues. Germline assignment: CDR1 DFQATT and CDR2 SNEGSKA (reference sequence).

V and J are TRBV24-1 and TRBJ2-5; the D call from TCRdb, TRBD1, cannot be confirmed without DNA. The CDR3 is 14 residues long. The V gene's germline CDR1 is KGHDR and CDR2 SFDVKD. The CDR3 sequence is CATSDQGFQETQYF.

The gene calls are TRBV5-1 and TRBJ2-7; TCRdb outputs TRBD1, but without DNA this stays unchecked. The CDR3 runs to 14 residues. Germline CDR1 reads SGHRS; CDR2 reads YFSETQ. CDR3 in amino acids: CASSLQGPVPEQYF.

This rearrangement joins TRBV11-2 to TRBJ2-2. The CDR3 consists of 14 residues. Germline V gives CDR1 SGHAT, CDR2 FQNNGV. Here the CDR3 reads CASSPGADSGELFF.

CDR3 residues: CASSLDREDTIYF. The rearrangement links TRBV12-3 or TRBV12-4 to TRBJ1-3. This CDR3 comprises 13 residues.

The chain recombines TRBV5-1 with TRBJ2-3; TCRdb designates TRBD2, a call that cannot be tested without DNA. Looked up from germline, CDR1 is SGHRS and CDR2 is YFSETQ. The CDR3 has 18 residues. CDR3 residues: CASSFGVVAGGTPDTQYF.

V gene TRBV20-1 combines with J gene TRBJ2-4; TCRdb proposes TRBD1, but this gene call is untestable without DNA. Germline V CDR1 and CDR2: DFQATT, SNEGSKA (reference sequence). The CDR3 loop spans 12 amino acids. The CDR3 region is CSAWDGKNIQYF.

The CDR3 sequence: CASSLDLGYEQYF. The J gene is TRBJ2-7, the V gene TRBV7-6; TCRdb indicates TRBD2, and absent DNA this call remains unverified. This CDR3 is 13 amino acids long. Germline values: CDR1 SGHVS, CDR2 FNYEAQ.

The chain is built from TRBV5-1 and TRBJ2-3; absent DNA, TCRdb's TRBD1 call cannot be checked. The CDR3 length is 17 residues. The V gene's germline CDR1 is SGHRS and CDR2 YFSETQ. CDR3 residues: CASSWDPKGQGSDTQYF.

The V and J genes are TRBV28 and TRBJ2-1; TCRdb picks TRBD2, but there is no DNA to check that call. CDR3 length equals 16 residues. Germline V CDR1 and CDR2: MDHEN, SYDVKM. CDR3 region: CASSPVGLAGDNEQFF.

This chain links TRBV20-1 with TRBJ2-3; TCRdb picks TRBD2, but there is no DNA to check that call. In germline, CDR1 is DFQATT, CDR2 SNEGSKA (reference sequence). The CDR3 contains 15 residues. This CDR3 is CSAKKRGAYTDTQYF.

The chain combines TRBV15 with TRBJ2-3. CDR1 is LNHNV and CDR2 is YYDKDF in the germline V gene (reference sequence). This CDR3 region has 15 residues. This chain's CDR3 is CATSQDGASTDTQYF. The full variable domain, in which reference TRBV15 and TRBJ2-3 provide the parts outside the CDR3, is DAMVIQNPRYQVTQFGKPVTLSCSQTLNHNVMYWYQQKSSQAPKLLFHYYDKDFNNEADTPDNFQSRRPNTSFCFLDIRSPGLGDTAMYLCATSQDGASTDTQYFGPGTRLTVL.

The rearrangement uses TRBV7-9 and TRBJ1-1; the D call from TCRdb, TRBD1, cannot be confirmed without DNA. CDR3 length equals 15 residues. CDR1 and CDR2 (germline): SEHNR, FQNEAQ (reference sequence). CDR3 residues: CASSNRAEGGTEAFF.

The J gene is TRBJ2-5, the V gene TRBV4-2; lacking DNA, the TRBD2 call made by TCRdb goes unchecked. Germline-derived CDR1 and CDR2 are LGHNA and YNFKEQ. There are 16 residues in the CDR3. This CDR3 reads CASSQRTSGAQETQYF.

The chain links TRBV15 to TRBJ2-2. The CDR3 is 15 residues long. CDR1 LNHNV and CDR2 YYDKDF come from the germline V gene (reference sequence). The CDR3 here is CATSRERSLGGELFF.

The rearrangement links TRBV5-6 to TRBJ2-1; the D gene TCRdb calls, TRBD1, cannot be checked with no DNA. Germline V gene lookup returns CDR1 SGHDT and CDR2 YYEEEE. The length of the CDR3 is 13 residues. The CDR3 sequence is CASSWGHYNEQFF.

J is TRBJ1-2 and V is TRBV20-1. Germline V lookup: CDR1 DFQATT, CDR2 SNEGSKA (reference sequence). The length of the CDR3 is 13 residues. CDR3 loop: CSARERVEGGYTF.

The chain has TRBV5-4 and TRBJ2-1; TCRdb returns TRBD1, unconfirmable since there is no DNA. The germline V gene has CDR1 SGHNT and CDR2 YYREEE (reference sequence). The CDR3 contains 18 residues. The CDR3 here is CASSSGTGGPSSYNEQFF.